What follows is one T cell receptor (beta chain) and its context. The data are from a study of shared clonotypes between healthy human individuals. The wider study: Each donor contributed plates that comprised three CD4 naive, three CD4 memory, two CD8 naive and one CD8 memory.

Negatively enriched CD4+ T cells were divided by CD45RA into naive and memory. The CDR3 runs 13 residues. The germline V gene encodes CDR1 WSHSY and CDR2 SAAADI. The trim removed 0 bases at V and 15 bases at J, leaving 7 bases unmatched. The repertoire was sequenced with immunoSEQ multiplex PCR; TCRdb's copy has only in-frame clones and lacks some. The data hold more than 2 million clones, with 90% to 95% observed a single time. J is TRBJ2-1 and V is TRBV10-2; 8 bases map to TRBD1. This clonotype was sampled from a man between 18 and 35 years old in good health. Specimen: naive CD4+ T cells sorted from blood. Subset here: CD45RA+ positively selected. In DNA form, the CDR3 reads TGCGCCAGCAGTGAGTCTTCGGACAGGGTGCTGTTCTTC. Translation gives CASSESSDRVLFF.